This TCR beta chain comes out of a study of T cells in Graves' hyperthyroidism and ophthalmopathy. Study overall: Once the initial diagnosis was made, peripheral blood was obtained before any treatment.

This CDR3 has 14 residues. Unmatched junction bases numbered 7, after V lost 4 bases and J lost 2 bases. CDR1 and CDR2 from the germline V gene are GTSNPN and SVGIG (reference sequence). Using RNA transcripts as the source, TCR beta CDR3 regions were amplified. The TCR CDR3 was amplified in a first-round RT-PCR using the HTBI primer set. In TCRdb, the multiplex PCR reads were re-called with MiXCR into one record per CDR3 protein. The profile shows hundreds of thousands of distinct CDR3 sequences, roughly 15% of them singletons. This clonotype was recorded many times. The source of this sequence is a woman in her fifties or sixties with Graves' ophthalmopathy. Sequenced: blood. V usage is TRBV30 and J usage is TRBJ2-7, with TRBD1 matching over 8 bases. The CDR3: CAWNPGQDTYEQYF. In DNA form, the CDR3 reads TGTGCCTGGAATCCGGGACAGGATACCTACGAGCAGTACTTC.